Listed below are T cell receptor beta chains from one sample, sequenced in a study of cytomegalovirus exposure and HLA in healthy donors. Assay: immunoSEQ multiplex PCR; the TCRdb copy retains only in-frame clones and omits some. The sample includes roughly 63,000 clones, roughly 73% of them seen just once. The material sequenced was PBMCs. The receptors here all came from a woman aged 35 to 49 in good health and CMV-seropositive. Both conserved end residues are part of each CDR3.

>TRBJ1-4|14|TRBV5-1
CASSFRAGDEKLFF
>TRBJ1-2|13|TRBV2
CASSGDSNYGYTF
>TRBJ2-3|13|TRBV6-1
CASSADRIDTQYF
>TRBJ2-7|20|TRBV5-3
CARSLAFYMTGAKVGYEQYF
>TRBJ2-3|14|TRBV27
CASSLDRSTDTQYF
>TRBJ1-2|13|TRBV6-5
CASSSTGIYGYTF
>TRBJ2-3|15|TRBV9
CASSVAGGATDTQYF
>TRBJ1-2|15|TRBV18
CASSPPENRNYGYTF
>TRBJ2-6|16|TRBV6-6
CASSYSTGTGANVLTF
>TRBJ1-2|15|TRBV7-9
CSSSERTEFLYGYTF
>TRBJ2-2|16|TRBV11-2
CASSLGGAESTGELFF
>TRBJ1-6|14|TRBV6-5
CASSYGGGDSPLHF
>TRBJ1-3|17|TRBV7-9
CASSRTGPTTGGNTIYF
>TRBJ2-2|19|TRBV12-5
CASGMRLRTGTNLTGELFF
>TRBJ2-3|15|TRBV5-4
CASSTWTSPTDTQYF
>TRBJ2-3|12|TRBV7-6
CASRGEADTQYF